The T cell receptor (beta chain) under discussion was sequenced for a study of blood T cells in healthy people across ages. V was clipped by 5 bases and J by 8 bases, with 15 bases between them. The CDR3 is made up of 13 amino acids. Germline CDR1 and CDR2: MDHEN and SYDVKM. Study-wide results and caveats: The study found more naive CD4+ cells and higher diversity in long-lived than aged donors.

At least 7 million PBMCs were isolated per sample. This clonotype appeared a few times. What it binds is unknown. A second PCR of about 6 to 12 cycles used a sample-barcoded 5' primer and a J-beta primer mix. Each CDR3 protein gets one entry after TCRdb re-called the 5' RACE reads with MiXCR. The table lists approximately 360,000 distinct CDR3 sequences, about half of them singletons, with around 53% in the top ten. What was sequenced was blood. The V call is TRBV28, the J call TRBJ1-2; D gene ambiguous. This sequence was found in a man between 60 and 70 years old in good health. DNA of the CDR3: TGTGCCAGCAGTCCGACTCTGTTTGAGGGCTACACCTTC. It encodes CASSPTLFEGYTF.